This T cell receptor beta chain was captured in a study of identical twins. Findings and caveats of the study: Recombination models fit unrelated individuals' TCR alpha sharing but underestimated twins'.

Of note for this clonotype: Antigen: not known.

With 7 bases removed from V and 0 bases from J, the gap between germline ends came to 12 bases. CDR3 length: 14 amino acids. From the 5' RACE reads, TCRdb called clonotypes with MiXCR, one entry per CDR3 protein. The sample holds about 520,000 distinct CDR3 sequences, under 25% seen once. The data also belong to a second study, concerning T cells expressing NK-cell markers.

This chain connects TRBV12-3 or TRBV12-4 to TRBJ1-1; possibly TRBD1 for D (5 bases). Sample: CD4+ T cells sorted from blood. The TCR originated in a woman between 18 and 29 years old in good health. The CDR3 loop is CASTVAGLNTEAFF. The CDR3 bases are TGTGCCAGCACCGTAGCAGGGCTGAACACTGAAGCTTTCTTT.